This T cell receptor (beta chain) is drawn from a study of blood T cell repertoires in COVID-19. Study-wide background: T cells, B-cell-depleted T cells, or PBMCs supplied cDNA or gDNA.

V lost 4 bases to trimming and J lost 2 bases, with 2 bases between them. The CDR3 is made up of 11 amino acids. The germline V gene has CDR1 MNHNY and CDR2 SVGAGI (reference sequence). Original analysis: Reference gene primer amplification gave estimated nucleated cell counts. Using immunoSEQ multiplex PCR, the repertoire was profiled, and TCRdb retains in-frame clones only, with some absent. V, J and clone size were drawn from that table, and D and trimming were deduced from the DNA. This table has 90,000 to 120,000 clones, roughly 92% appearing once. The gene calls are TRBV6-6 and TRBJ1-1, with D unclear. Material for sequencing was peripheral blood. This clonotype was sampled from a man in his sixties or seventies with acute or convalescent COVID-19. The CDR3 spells CASSSNTEAFF. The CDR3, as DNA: TGTGCCAGCAGTTCTAACACTGAAGCTTTCTTT.